This T cell receptor (beta chain) came from a study of CD8+CD57+ T cells in acquired aplastic anemia. The patients chosen for sequencing had shown expansion of CD8+CD57+ cells (detected by flow cytometry). The diagnosis in all patients was severe acquired aplastic anemia. CDR1 SGHTS and CDR2 YDEGEE come from the germline V gene. Trimming left V 3 bases short and J 4 bases short, with 11 bases between. CDR3 length: 13 residues. The template used for profiling TCR beta VDJ and CDR3 was genomic DNA. From the reads, TCRdb called clonotypes with MiXCR, one entry per CDR3 protein. This table has under 350,000 distinct CDR3 sequences, roughly 59% appearing once.

This clonotype originated in a human donor with aplastic anemia. The V and J genes are TRBV5-8 and TRBJ2-7; D is perhaps TRBD2 (6 bases). Material: sorted CD4+, CD8+, or CD8+CD57+ T cells (not recorded which) from PBMCs. The CDR3 bases are TGTGCCAGCAGCTCGGGACTGAAGTACGAGCAGTACTTC. Translating gives CASSSGLKYEQYF. The full variable domain, its missing parts supplied by reference TRBV5-8 and TRBJ2-7, is EAGVTQSPTHLIKTRGQQATLRCSPISGHTSVYWYQQALGLGLQFLLWYDEGEERNRGNFPPRFSGRQFPNYSSELNVNALELEDSALYLCASSSGLKYEQYFGPGTRLTVT.